Each of the 29 T cell receptor beta chains below was sequenced from the same sample in a study of blood T cell repertoires in COVID-19. Sequencing was performed with immunoSEQ multiplex PCR; in TCRdb, only in-frame clones are kept and a portion is missing. The data show hundreds of thousands of clones, 70% to 90% seen once. Sequencing used PBMCs or T cells enriched from blood (not recorded which). These receptors were obtained from a woman between 35 and 50 years old with acute COVID-19.

Points on this clone: Distinct nucleotide sequences in the sample also encode this CDR3. V is TRBV12-3 or TRBV12-4 and J is TRBJ2-5; 7 positions match TRBD2. CDR3 length equals 12 residues. V lost 4 bases, J lost 4 bases, and 0 bases stayed unmatched. The CDR3 DNA reads as TGTGCCAGCAGTTCGGGGGGAGAGACCCAGTACTTC. This codes for CASSSGGETQYF.

The rearrangement joins TRBV2 to TRBJ1-1; tentative D call: TRBD1 (6 bases). V was shortened by 7 bases and J by 11 bases, with 14 bases between the two germline ends. The CDR3 is 11 amino acids. The V gene's germline CDR1 is SNHLY and CDR2 FYNNEI. The chain's CDR3 is CASTTGTTAFF. The CDR3 DNA reads TGTGCCAGCACGACGGGGACAACGGCTTTCTTT. The full variable domain, rest sourced from reference TRBV2 and TRBJ1-1, is EPEVTQTPSHQVTQMGQEVILRCVPISNHLYFYWYRQILGQKVEFLVSFYNNEISEKSEIFDDQFSVERPDGSNFTLKIRSTKLEDSAMYFCASTTGTTAFFGQGTRLTVV.

This clone was seen just once. The chain couples TRBV28 to TRBJ1-1; the D gene is possibly TRBD1 (5 bases). The germline V gene has CDR1 MDHEN and CDR2 SYDVKM. This CDR3 comprises 13 residues. V was shortened by 3 bases and J by 5 bases, with 10 bases between the two germline ends. CDR3 DNA sequence: TGTGCCAGCAGTTTGGGCAGGGTGACTGAAGCTTTCTTT. This codes for CASSLGRVTEAFF.

V and J are TRBV24-1 and TRBJ2-1; TRBD1 is a possible D gene (6 bases). Trimming stripped 0 bases from V and 8 bases from J, with 16 bases between. Germline loops: CDR1 KGHDR, CDR2 SFDVKD. The CDR3 is 16 residues long. The CDR3 region has the DNA TGTGCCACCAGTGATTTGACCGATCAGGGGTCCGATGAGCAGTTCTTC. It is translated as CATSDLTDQGSDEQFF.

The V and J genes are TRBV18 and TRBJ1-2, with D tentatively TRBD1 (5 bases). CDR1 KGHSH and CDR2 LQKENI come from the germline V gene. The CDR3 totals 12 residues. V lost 8 bases, J lost 2 bases, and 9 bases lay in between. The CDR3: CASTDRNYGYTF. CDR3 nucleotide sequence: TGTGCCAGCACTGACAGAAACTATGGCTACACCTTC.

This clone was observed a few times. The DNA of the CDR3 is TGTGCCAGCAGCCAGACACCGAACCTGAACACTGAAGCTTTCTTT. Encoded protein: CASSQTPNLNTEAFF. The chain recombines TRBV4-2 with TRBJ1-1, with unresolved D. The CDR3 is 15 amino acids. The germline V gene encodes CDR1 LGHNA and CDR2 YNFKEQ. V lost 3 bases, J lost 0 bases, and 11 bases lay in between.

The chain is built from TRBV11-2 and TRBJ2-3; the match to TRBD2 covers 10 bases. With V trimmed by 0 bases and J by 5 bases, 8 bases remained unmatched. This CDR3 spans 17 amino acids. CDR1 and CDR2 (germline): SGHAT, FQNNGV. The CDR3: CASSLEMASGSGDTQYF. As DNA, the CDR3 is TGTGCCAGCAGCTTAGAAATGGCTAGCGGGAGTGGAGATACGCAGTATTTT.

This clone was counted a few times. The chain has TRBV30 and TRBJ2-5; 7 bases are shared with TRBD2. V gave up 3 bases and J gave up 3 bases; unmatched junction bases: 4. The CDR3 extends over 13 amino acids. The germline V gene has CDR1 GTSNPN and CDR2 SVGIG (reference sequence). CDR3 bases: TGTGCCTGGAGCCCCAGCGGGAAAGAGACCCAGTACTTC. Translated, it gives CAWSPSGKETQYF.

The chain combines TRBV19 with TRBJ1-5; perhaps TRBD1 as D (5 bases). There are 15 residues in the CDR3. The V and J ends lost 4 bases and 0 bases respectively, with 10 bases between them. The germline V gene has CDR1 LNHDA and CDR2 SQIVND (reference sequence). CDR3 sequence: CASSRTGYSNQPQHF. The CDR3 nucleotides are TGTGCCAGTAGTAGAACAGGTTATAGCAATCAGCCCCAGCATTTT.

V is TRBV5-1 and J is TRBJ2-7, with 7 nucleotides matching TRBD2. Unmatched junction bases numbered 4, after V lost 4 bases and J lost 0 bases. The CDR3 is 14 residues long. The germline V gene encodes CDR1 SGHRS and CDR2 YFSETQ. In DNA, the CDR3 is TGCGCCAGCAGCAAGAGCGGGGTCTCCTACGAGCAGTACTTC. This encodes CASSKSGVSYEQYF.

With respect to this clone: Other DNA sequences of this sample code for an identical CDR3. This chain links TRBV7-8 with TRBJ1-2; no firm D call. V was trimmed by 1 base and J by 0 bases, leaving 12 bases between them. The CDR3 consists of 16 residues. CDR1 is SGHVS and CDR2 is FQNEAQ in the germline V gene. CDR3 amino acids: CASSLVAGEANYGYTF. The CDR3 coding sequence is TGTGCCAGCAGCTTAGTCGCGGGTGAAGCTAACTATGGCTACACCTTC. Full variable domain (remainder filled in from reference TRBV7-8 and TRBJ1-2): GAGVSQSPRYKVAKRGQDVALRCDPISGHVSLFWYQQALGQGPEFLTYFQNEAQLDKSGLPSDRFFAERPEGSVSTLKIQRTQQEDSAVYLCASSLVAGEANYGYTFGSGTRLTVV.

The V and J genes are TRBV19 and TRBJ1-2; D is ambiguous. Trimming pared 3 bases from V and 4 bases from J, leaving 24 bases between. The CDR3 covers 18 residues. Germline V gene data show CDR1 as LNHDA and CDR2 as SQIVND (reference sequence). CDR3 sequence: CASSIKSDLGVRAYGYTF. Written as DNA, the CDR3 is TGTGCCAGTAGTATTAAATCGGACCTCGGGGTGCGGGCCTATGGCTACACCTTC.

The chain is built from TRBV5-1 and TRBJ2-1; 7 bases agree with TRBD1. The germline CDR1 and CDR2 sequences are SGHRS and YFSETQ. V trimming: 4 bases; J trimming: 2 bases; junction bases outside the gene matches: 6. There are 15 residues in the CDR3. CDR3 in amino acids: CASSPRQGTYNEQFF. CDR3 sequence (DNA): TGCGCCAGCAGCCCTAGACAGGGTACCTACAATGAGCAGTTCTTC. Full variable domain (remainder filled in from reference TRBV5-1 and TRBJ2-1): KAGVTQTPRYLIKTRGQQVTLSCSPISGHRSVSWYQQTPGQGLQFLFEYFSETQRNKGNFPGRFSGRQFSNSRSEMNVSTLELGDSALYLCASSPRQGTYNEQFFGPGTRLTVL.

The chain uses TRBV19 and TRBJ1-4; 7 bases are shared with TRBD1. Germline V CDR1 and CDR2: LNHDA, SQIVND (reference sequence). This CDR3 contains 14 residues. The V and J ends lost 7 bases and 7 bases, in that order; junction bases with no gene match: 9. The CDR3 DNA reads TGTGCCAGTAACGACAGGGTTGGATTTGAAAAACTGTTTTTT. Protein: CASNDRVGFEKLFF.

This chain connects TRBV7-6 to TRBJ1-1; 8 positions match TRBD1. V lost 5 bases to trimming and J lost 1 base; unmatched junction nucleotides: 6. The CDR3 is 15 amino acids. Germline assignment: CDR1 SGHVS and CDR2 FNYEAQ. The CDR3 DNA follows: TGTGCCAGCAGCGTCAGGACAGGGCAGAACACTGAAGCTTTCTTT. Translation: CASSVRTGQNTEAFF.

The chain is built from TRBV2 and TRBJ2-4; TRBD1 matches at 12 bases. After removal of 3 bases from V and 2 bases from J, the junction contained 5 bases not matched to a gene. The CDR3 sequence is 17 residues long. Germline V gene lookup returns CDR1 SNHLY and CDR2 FYNNEI. CDR3 bases: TGTGCCAGCAGTGATGGGACAGGGGGCCTACCCAAAAACATTCAGTACTTC. This encodes CASSDGTGGLPKNIQYF.

The J gene is TRBJ2-1, the V gene TRBV4-1; 13 nucleotides match TRBD2. V shed 5 bases and J 9 bases; nucleotides not matched to a gene: 7. The CDR3 totals 15 residues. The V gene's germline CDR1 is MGHRA and CDR2 YSYEKL. The CDR3 spells CASSETSGRGGEQFF. Here the CDR3 DNA reads TGCGCCAGCAGCGAAACTAGCGGGAGGGGGGGTGAGCAGTTCTTC.

V is TRBV9 and J is TRBJ2-1; TRBD2 aligns across 9 bases. CDR1 is SGDLS, CDR2 YYNGEE, per germline. The CDR3 consists of 16 residues. V trimming: 0 bases; J trimming: 7 bases; junction bases outside the gene matches: 8. The CDR3 nucleotides are TGTGCCAGCAGCGTAGAGATTAGCGGGAGCGGTAATGAGCAGTTCTTC. Translating it yields CASSVEISGSGNEQFF.

V usage is TRBV29-1 and J usage is TRBJ2-1, with 10 bases that match TRBD1. The germline gives CDR1 SQVTM, CDR2 ANQGSEA. Trimming cost V 6 bases and J 8 bases; bases outside gene matches: 7. The CDR3 is 13 amino acids. The CDR3 bases are TGCAGCGTGACAGACAGGGGGCAATATGAGCAGTTCTTC. This sequence encodes CSVTDRGQYEQFF.

The J gene is TRBJ2-7, the V gene TRBV2, with D perhaps TRBD2 (6 bases). The CDR3 has 13 residues. Looked up from germline, CDR1 is SNHLY and CDR2 is FYNNEI. Trimming shortened V by 7 bases and J by 2 bases, and 12 bases separated the two germline ends. CDR3 region: CASTGTLTYEQYF. Here the CDR3 DNA reads TGTGCCAGCACCGGGACTTTGACCTACGAGCAGTACTTC.

The V call is TRBV10-2, the J call TRBJ2-1, with TRBD2 identical over 8 bases. The V gene end was trimmed by 8 bases and the J gene end by 2 bases; junction bases not matched to a gene: 5. The CDR3 is 14 residues long. Germline lookup yields CDR1 WSHSY and CDR2 SAAADI. The CDR3 is CASGTSGTYNEQFF. CDR3 DNA sequence: TGCGCCAGCGGGACTAGTGGGACCTACAATGAGCAGTTCTTC.

The rearrangement joins TRBV11-3 to TRBJ2-2; D not resolved. The length of the CDR3 is 13 residues. Trimming removed 1 base at V and 7 bases at J, with 7 bases between. The germline V gene encodes CDR1 SGHNT and CDR2 YENEEA. CDR3 sequence: CASSLAGRGELFF. Written as DNA, the CDR3 is TGTGCCAGCAGCTTAGCTGGGCGCGGGGAGCTGTTTTTT.

As DNA, the CDR3 is TGTGCCAGCAGTGAACCTTCGGGGACAGGGAATCAGCCCCAGCATTTT. It encodes CASSEPSGTGNQPQHF. The chain uses TRBV2 and TRBJ1-5; 9 bases agree with TRBD1. V lost 2 bases, J lost 4 bases, and 6 bases stayed unmatched. The CDR3 extends over 16 amino acids. The germline CDR1 and CDR2 sequences are SNHLY and FYNNEI.

This sequence joins TRBV3-1 (or the pseudogene TRBV3-2) and TRBJ2-1; 8 bases align to TRBD2. Germline V lookup: CDR1 LGHDT, CDR2 YNNKEL (reference sequence). With 0 bases clipped from V and 8 bases from J, the junction kept 9 bases outside the gene matches. The CDR3 runs 16 residues. The CDR3 DNA is TGTGCCAGCAGCCAAGATCCAGCGGGAGATAGGTATGAGCAGTTCTTC. Its translation is CASSQDPAGDRYEQFF.

The rearrangement joins TRBV2 to TRBJ2-7, with D unclear. V lost 6 bases and J lost 3, with 12 bases in between. Germline V gene sequence: CDR1 SNHLY, CDR2 FYNNEI. This CDR3 region has 13 residues. The CDR3, as DNA: TGTGCCAGCAGCCTCGACACGGACTACGAGCAGTACTTC. Translating gives CASSLDTDYEQYF.

CDR3 DNA: TGCGCCAGCAGCCTGGCCACAGGACGCATGAACACTGAAGCTTTCTTT. It translates to CASSLATGRMNTEAFF. J is TRBJ1-1 and V is TRBV5-1; tentative D call: TRBD1 (5 bases). The CDR3 totals 16 residues. The ends were cut back, 4 bases at V and 0 bases at J, with 16 bases in the middle. Germline V lookup: CDR1 SGHRS, CDR2 YFSETQ.

The V call is TRBV6-6, the J call TRBJ2-7, with 9 positions matching TRBD2. Germline V gene sequence: CDR1 MNHNY, CDR2 SVGAGI (reference sequence). J gave up 4 bases and V 3 bases, and 7 bases lay outside the gene matches. The CDR3 is made up of 15 amino acids. CDR3 bases: TGTGCCAGCAGTTATAAGCGGGAGGAGTTATACGAGCAGTACTTC. This codes for CASSYKREELYEQYF.

This chain connects TRBV7-9 to TRBJ2-1; perhaps TRBD1 as D (5 bases). V was shortened by 6 bases and J by 6 bases, with 15 bases between the two germline ends. CDR1 SEHNR and CDR2 FQNEAQ come from the germline V gene (reference sequence). The CDR3 sequence is 14 residues long. CDR3 in DNA: TGTGCCAGCAGAATACTGGGGCCTTCCAATGAGCAGTTCTTC. Translated: CASRILGPSNEQFF.

V is TRBV10-2 and J is TRBJ1-5; D is uncertain. The V gene lost 2 bases and the J gene lost 0 bases, with 8 bases spanning the gap. The CDR3 runs 15 residues. CDR1 and CDR2 from the germline V gene are WSHSY and SAAADI. CDR3 in amino acids: CASSEKSNSNQPQHF. CDR3 DNA: TGCGCCAGCAGTGAGAAGTCTAATAGCAATCAGCCCCAGCATTTT.